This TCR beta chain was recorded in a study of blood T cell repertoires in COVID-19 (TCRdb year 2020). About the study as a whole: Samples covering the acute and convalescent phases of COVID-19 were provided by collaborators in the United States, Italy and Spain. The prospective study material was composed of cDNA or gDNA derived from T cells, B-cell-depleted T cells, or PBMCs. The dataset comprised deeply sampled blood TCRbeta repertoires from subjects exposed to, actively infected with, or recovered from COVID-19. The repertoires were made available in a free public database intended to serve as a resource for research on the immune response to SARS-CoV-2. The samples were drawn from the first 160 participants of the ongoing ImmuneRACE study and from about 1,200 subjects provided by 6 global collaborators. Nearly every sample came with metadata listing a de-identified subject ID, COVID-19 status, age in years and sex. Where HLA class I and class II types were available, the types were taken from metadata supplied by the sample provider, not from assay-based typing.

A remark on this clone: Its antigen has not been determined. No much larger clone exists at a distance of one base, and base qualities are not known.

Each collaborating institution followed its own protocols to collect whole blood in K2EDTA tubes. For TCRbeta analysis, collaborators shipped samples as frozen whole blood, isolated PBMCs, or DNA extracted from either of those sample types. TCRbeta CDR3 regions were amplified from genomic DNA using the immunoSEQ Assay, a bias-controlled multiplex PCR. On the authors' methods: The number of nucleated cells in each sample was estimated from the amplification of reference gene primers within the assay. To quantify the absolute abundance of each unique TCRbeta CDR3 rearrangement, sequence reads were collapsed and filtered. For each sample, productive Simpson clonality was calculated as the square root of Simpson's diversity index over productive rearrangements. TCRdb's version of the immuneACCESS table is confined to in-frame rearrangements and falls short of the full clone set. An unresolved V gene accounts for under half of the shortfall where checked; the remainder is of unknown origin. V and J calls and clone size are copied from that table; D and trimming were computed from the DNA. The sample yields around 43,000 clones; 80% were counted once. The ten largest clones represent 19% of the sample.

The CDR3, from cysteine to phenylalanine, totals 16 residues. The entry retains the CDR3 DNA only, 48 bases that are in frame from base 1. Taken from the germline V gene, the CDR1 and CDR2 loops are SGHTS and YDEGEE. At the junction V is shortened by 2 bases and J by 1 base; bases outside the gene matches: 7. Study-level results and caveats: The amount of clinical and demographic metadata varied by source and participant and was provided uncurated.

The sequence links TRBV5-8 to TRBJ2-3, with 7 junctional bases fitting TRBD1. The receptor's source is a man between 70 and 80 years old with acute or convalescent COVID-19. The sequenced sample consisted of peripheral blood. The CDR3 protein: CASSFSGQSRTDTQYF. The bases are TGTGCCAGCAGCTTTTCGGGACAGAGTCGCACAGATACGCAGTATTTT. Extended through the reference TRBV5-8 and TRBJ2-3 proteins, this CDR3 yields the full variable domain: EAGVTQSPTHLIKTRGQQATLRCSPISGHTSVYWYQQALGLGLQFLLWYDEGEERNRGNFPPRFSGRQFPNYSSELNVNALELEDSALYLCASSFSGQSRTDTQYFGPGTRLTVL.